These 29 T cell receptor beta chains originate from one sample sequenced in a study of Graves' ophthalmopathy and Graves' hyperthyroidism. RNA transcripts served as template for amplifying TCR beta CDR3 sequences. HTBI primers were employed in first-round RT-PCR, then a second-round multiplex PCR followed. MiXCR, run by TCRdb on the multiplex PCR reads, gives a single entry per CDR3 protein. In the table there are some 1.1 million distinct CDR3 sequences, 35% to 40% of which are singletons. Material: peripheral blood or thyroid tissue (not recorded which). These receptors originate from an adult man with Graves' hyperthyroidism.

Ten or more counts support this clonotype. The rearrangement links TRBV20-1 to TRBJ1-1, with D hard to call. The CDR3 length is 13 residues. Germline V lookup: CDR1 DFQATT, CDR2 SNEGSKA (reference sequence). Between the trimmed V and J ends, which lost 6 bases and 3 bases, there was a span of 14 bases. As DNA, the CDR3 is TGCAGTGCATCCAGGAACTACGACACTGAAGCTTTCTTT. It codes for CSASRNYDTEAFF.

This clonotype was found many times. V gene TRBV5-1 combines with J gene TRBJ2-5; 8 bases are a match to TRBD2. Trimming took 3 bases from V and 3 from J; bases not matched to a gene: 4. CDR1 and CDR2 (germline): SGHRS, YFSETQ. This CDR3 has 14 amino acids. CDR3 in amino acids: CASSSLTSEETQYF. The CDR3 nucleotides are TGCGCCAGCAGCTCCCTGACTAGCGAAGAGACCCAGTACTTC.

The genes are TRBV10-3 and TRBJ2-7; the D gene could be TRBD1 or TRBD2 (7 bases each). The V and J ends lost 10 bases and 2 bases respectively, with 21 bases between them. This CDR3 comprises 15 residues. Looked up from germline, CDR1 is ENHRY and CDR2 is SYGVKD. The CDR3 protein is CASRPGAGGAYEQYF. The CDR3 DNA follows: TGTGCCAGCAGGCCAGGGGCAGGGGGGGCCTACGAGCAGTACTTC.

The rearrangement links TRBV15 to TRBJ1-2, with 7 bases lining up with TRBD1. After removal of 6 bases from V and 3 bases from J, the junction contained 4 bases not matched to a gene. This CDR3 comprises 13 residues. Per the germline V gene, CDR1 is LNHNV and CDR2 is YYDKDF (reference sequence). CDR3 DNA: TGTGCCACCAGTTGGGACAGTGACTATGGCTACACCTTC. Amino acid sequence: CATSWDSDYGYTF.

This clonotype was counted many times. This chain links TRBV20-1 with TRBJ1-5; D may be TRBD1 (6 bases). The V end was cut by 6 bases, the J end by 4 bases, with 10 bases between. The CDR3 extends over 12 amino acids. The germline gives CDR1 DFQATT, CDR2 SNEGSKA (reference sequence). The CDR3 sequence is CSAGGTNQPQHF. The CDR3 DNA follows: TGCAGTGCGGGGGGCACTAATCAGCCCCAGCATTTT.

This clonotype came up many times. This CDR3 reads CSAPRGRSYEQYF. Written as DNA, the CDR3 is TGCAGTGCTCCCAGGGGAAGGTCCTACGAGCAGTACTTC. V gene TRBV20-1 combines with J gene TRBJ2-7, with TRBD1 as a possible D gene (6 bases). V dropped 5 bases and J dropped 1 base, with 12 bases sitting between them. Germline V gene data show CDR1 as DFQATT and CDR2 as SNEGSKA (reference sequence). CDR3 length: 13 amino acids.

This clonotype was counted many times. V gene TRBV10-3 combines with J gene TRBJ2-7; perhaps TRBD1 as D (6 bases). The length of the CDR3 is 14 residues. CDR1 and CDR2 (germline): ENHRY, SYGVKD. V dropped 5 bases and J dropped 4 bases, with 15 bases sitting between them. CDR3 in DNA: TGTGCCATCAGTACTCCCGGGACACCATACGAGCAGTACTTC. Residues: CAISTPGTPYEQYF.

This clonotype occurred many times. The chain is built from TRBV11-2 and TRBJ1-2; D may be TRBD1 (5 bases). The length of the CDR3 is 14 residues. Germline lookup yields CDR1 SGHAT and CDR2 FQNNGV. V was pared by 1 base and J by 8 bases, with 14 bases between. CDR3 nucleotides: TGTGCCAGCAGCTTAGTGGCAGGGCAGGACGGCTACACCTTC. Translation: CASSLVAGQDGYTF.

This clonotype turned up a few times. The chain employs TRBV4-1 and TRBJ1-3, with D perhaps TRBD1 (5 bases). CDR1 is MGHRA and CDR2 is YSYEKL in the germline V gene. The CDR3 runs to 16 residues. The V end lost 0 bases, the J end lost 0 bases, and 9 bases lay between the germline ends. CDR3 coding DNA: TGCGCCAGCAGCCAAGATCCAGGGCGCTCTGGAAACACCATATATTTT. Encoded protein: CASSQDPGRSGNTIYF.

This clonotype was found many times. The chain couples TRBV28 to TRBJ1-1, with no clear D. The V and J ends lost 2 bases and 9 bases respectively, with 16 bases between them. The CDR3 contains 14 residues. Looked up from germline, CDR1 is MDHEN and CDR2 is SYDVKM. CDR3 amino acids: CASSLGASRSKAFF. CDR3 bases: TGTGCCAGCAGTTTAGGAGCCAGCCGAAGTAAAGCTTTCTTT.

V usage is TRBV28 and J usage is TRBJ2-6, with D perhaps TRBD2 (5 bases). Germline CDR1 MDHEN, CDR2 SYDVKM. This CDR3 spans 19 amino acids. The V gene lost 5 bases and the J gene lost 2 bases, with 22 bases spanning the gap. The CDR3 DNA follows: TGTGCCAGCAGTACTCCTGGGAGACCTAAGACCACTGGGGCCAACGTCCTGACTTTC. This codes for CASSTPGRPKTTGANVLTF.

V is TRBV30 and J is TRBJ2-7, with 7 nucleotides matching TRBD1. In germline, CDR1 is GTSNPN, CDR2 SVGIG (reference sequence). The junction had 13 bases not matched to a gene; V was cut back by 7 bases and J by 7 bases. The CDR3 contains 13 residues. This CDR3 reads CASESGTAIEQYF. The DNA of the CDR3 is TGTGCCTCTGAATCCGGGACAGCGATAGAGCAGTACTTC.

The chain recombines TRBV6-5 with TRBJ2-7; 13 nucleotides line up with TRBD2. The junction had 5 bases not matched to a gene; V was cut back by 3 bases and J by 6 bases. The CDR3 covers 15 residues. Per germline, CDR1 MNHEY and CDR2 SVGAGI. This CDR3 reads CASSYTGTSGTEQYF. As DNA, the CDR3 is TGTGCCAGCAGTTATACCGGGACTAGCGGGACCGAGCAGTACTTC.

This clonotype was seen at least ten times. CDR3 region: CASRPARFTEAFF. CDR3 bases: TGTGCCAGCAGACCGGCCCGATTCACTGAAGCTTTCTTT. This chain connects TRBV7-9 to TRBJ1-1, with no clear D. Germline V gene data show CDR1 as SEHNR and CDR2 as FQNEAQ (reference sequence). CDR3 length: 13 residues. Between the trimmed V and J ends, which lost 6 bases and 4 bases, there was a span of 12 bases. Variable domain in full (rest from reference TRBV7-9 and TRBJ1-1): DTGVSQNPRHKITKRGQNVTFRCDPISEHNRLYWYRQTLGQGPEFLTYFQNEAQLEKSRLLSDRFSAERPKGSFSTLEIQRTEQGDSAMYLCASRPARFTEAFFGQGTRLTVV.

In its sample, this clonotype was seen many times. This sequence joins TRBV19 and TRBJ1-1; D gene unclear. Germline V gene sequence: CDR1 LNHDA, CDR2 SQIVND (reference sequence). V was clipped by 7 bases and J by 5 bases, with 20 bases between them. CDR3 size: 15 residues. In DNA, the CDR3 is TGTGCCAGTACAGTGTTCGAGGGCTCGAATACTGAAGCTTTCTTT. Translation: CASTVFEGSNTEAFF.

Note on this clonotype: The junction shows a germline mismatch at one end, possibly a read error. CDR3 residues: CASSNTIRTSSVLEQYF. In nucleotides, the CDR3 is TGCGCCAGCAGTAACACCATAAGGACTAGTTCCGTTCTCGAGCAGTACTTC. V usage is TRBV7-9 and J usage is TRBJ2-7, with TRBD2 identical over 7 bases. The germline gives CDR1 SEHNR, CDR2 FQNEAQ (reference sequence). The CDR3 covers 17 residues.

This clonotype was found many times. The chain uses TRBV20-1 and TRBJ1-2, with D uncertain. Germline V gene lookup returns CDR1 DFQATT and CDR2 SNEGSKA (reference sequence). This CDR3 has 14 amino acids. V shed 0 bases and J shed 1 base, with 9 bases lying between them. This CDR3 reads CSARENSINYGYTF. The CDR3 DNA reads TGCAGTGCTAGAGAAAACAGCATTAACTATGGCTACACCTTC.

Remarks on this clonotype: This may come from a read error, since a much larger clone is one base off. This rearrangement joins TRBV20-1 to TRBJ1-5; 10 bases are a match to TRBD1. V shed 8 bases, J shed 2 bases, and the junction held 9 bases outside the gene matches. CDR3 size: 15 residues. Germline V gives CDR1 DFQATT, CDR2 SNEGSKA (reference sequence). The CDR3 sequence is CSSETGGGGNQPQHF. CDR3 nucleotides: TGCAGTAGCGAGACAGGGGGCGGTGGCAATCAGCCCCAGCATTTT.

This rearrangement joins TRBV7-8 to TRBJ2-2, with D hard to call. CDR3 size: 12 residues. V shed 6 bases and J shed 6 bases, with 8 bases lying between them. Germline assignment: CDR1 SGHVS and CDR2 FQNEAQ. CDR3 sequence reads: CASSHVAGELFF. The CDR3 region has the DNA TGTGCCAGCAGTCACGTCGCCGGGGAGCTGTTTTTT.

The chain couples TRBV6-5 to TRBJ1-1; 9 positions agree with TRBD1. The CDR3 loop spans 15 amino acids. V lost 0 bases, J lost 4 bases, and 3 bases stayed unmatched. Looked up from germline, CDR1 is MNHEY and CDR2 is SVGAGI. The CDR3, as DNA: TGTGCCAGCAGTTACTCCCTGACAGGGGGCACTGAAGCTTTCTTT. Translated: CASSYSLTGGTEAFF.

The table lists this clonotype with many counts. The chain has TRBV9 and TRBJ1-1, with 9 bases that match TRBD1. The CDR3 extends over 16 amino acids. CDR1 is SGDLS and CDR2 is YYNGEE in the germline V gene. The V and J ends lost 4 bases and 0 bases, in that order; junction bases with no gene match: 7. The CDR3: CASSSGTGIVNTEAFF. CDR3 DNA sequence: TGTGCCAGCAGCTCTGGGACAGGGATCGTGAACACTGAAGCTTTCTTT.

This clonotype was seen a handful of times. The rearrangement joins TRBV30 to TRBJ1-5, with TRBD1 matching 7 bases. This CDR3 spans 13 amino acids. The junction had 7 bases not matched to a gene; V was cut back by 1 base and J by 10 bases. The germline gives CDR1 GTSNPN, CDR2 SVGIG (reference sequence). CDR3 loop: CAWSGDRIGPQHF. The CDR3 DNA sequence: TGTGCCTGGAGTGGGGACAGAATCGGTCCCCAGCATTTT.

This chain links TRBV5-1 with TRBJ1-1; 10 nucleotides align to TRBD1. CDR1 SGHRS and CDR2 YFSETQ come from the germline V gene. This CDR3 has 16 residues. After removal of 0 bases from V and 5 bases from J, the junction contained 7 bases not matched to a gene. Here the CDR3 DNA reads TGCGCCAGCAGCTTGGGTGACAGGGGGCTAGAGACTGAAGCTTTCTTT. As protein: CASSLGDRGLETEAFF.

This clonotype was observed at least ten times. The V and J genes are TRBV10-2 and TRBJ1-1; D unresolved. The CDR3 spans 14 residues. V shed 4 bases and J shed 1 base, with 10 bases lying between them. Germline CDR1 is WSHSY and CDR2 is SAAADI. CDR3 protein: CASSGAGRNTEAFF. The CDR3 nucleotides are TGCGCCAGCAGTGGTGCCGGGAGGAACACTGAAGCTTTCTTT.

Note on this clonotype: The CDR3 does not close with the conserved phenylalanine or tryptophan, likely indicating a read error. The DNA is left out, because the CDR3 cannot be placed on it with certainty; the CDR3 is given as TCRdb lists it. This chain links TRBV20-1 with TRBJ1-1; no DNA check was done on the table's D call, TRBD1. The CDR3 sequence runs 8 residues, both termini included. CDR1 is DFQATT, CDR2 SNEGSKA, per germline (reference sequence). The CDR3 reads CSAADRIS.

This clonotype was recorded many times. This chain joins TRBV2 and TRBJ2-5; no firm D call. Between the trimmed V and J ends, which lost 4 bases and 9 bases, there was a span of 18 bases. Germline lookup yields CDR1 SNHLY and CDR2 FYNNEI. CDR3 length: 14 residues. CDR3 nucleotide sequence: TGTGCCAGCAGTGGTTGGCCATCCCCGGTGGCCCAGTACTTC. Amino acid sequence: CASSGWPSPVAQYF.

This clonotype has a handful of counts. This sequence joins TRBV7-2 and TRBJ1-2; weak D call: TRBD1 (5 bases). CDR3 size: 17 residues. Germline-derived CDR1 and CDR2 are SGHTA and FQGNSA. With 2 bases removed from V and 3 bases from J, the gap between germline ends came to 19 bases. The CDR3 nucleotides are TGTGCCAGCAGCTTAAGCGGGGTGCAGGGCCCTTACTATGGCTACACCTTC. This sequence encodes CASSLSGVQGPYYGYTF. Using reference TRBV7-2 and TRBJ1-2 for the parts outside the CDR3, the full variable domain is GAGVSQSPSNKVTEKGKDVELRCDPISGHTALYWYRQSLGQGLEFLIYFQGNSAPDKSGLPSDRFSAERTGGSVSTLTIQRTQQEDSAVYLCASSLSGVQGPYYGYTFGSGTRLTVV.

This clonotype was observed many times. The rearrangement uses TRBV7-2 and TRBJ1-3; no clear D gene. V lost 5 bases to trimming and J lost 7 bases, with 12 bases between them. In germline, CDR1 is SGHTA, CDR2 FQGNSA. The CDR3 is made up of 13 amino acids. CDR3 DNA sequence: TGTGCCAGCAGCGACCCCGGGGTGAACACCATATATTTT. Protein product: CASSDPGVNTIYF.

The rearrangement joins TRBV19 to TRBJ1-1; D unclear. Germline V gene lookup returns CDR1 LNHDA and CDR2 SQIVND (reference sequence). Deletions cut 1 base from V and 10 bases from J, with 16 bases between. The CDR3 contains 14 residues. CDR3: CASSIGGRALGAFF. DNA for the CDR3: TGTGCCAGTAGTATAGGCGGGAGGGCCCTCGGAGCTTTCTTT.